The 13 T cell receptor beta chains reported below all come from one sample, sequenced in a study of T cell repertoires in ileal Crohn's disease. Time point noted: neoterminal ileum biopsy at postoperative endoscopy, about 6 months after surgery. Sequencing used immunoSEQ multiplex PCR; TCRdb keeps in-frame clones, though not all of them. The sample contains roughly 5,700 clones, about four fifths of which appear only once. Input material: ileal tissue. The receptors originated from an adult with Crohn's disease.

The rearrangement links TRBV10-3 to TRBJ2-1; 10 bases are shared with TRBD2. Unmatched junction bases numbered 7, after V lost 6 bases and J lost 8 bases. Germline lookup yields CDR1 ENHRY and CDR2 SYGVKD. The CDR3 is made up of 14 amino acids. The CDR3 DNA reads TGTGCCATCAGAGTGACTAGCGGGCTCGATGAGCAGTTCTTC. Amino acids: CAIRVTSGLDEQFF.

As regards this clone: A junction boundary mismatches the germline segment, possibly from a read error. The V and J genes are TRBV27 and TRBJ2-2; TRBD1 is a possible D gene (6 bases). The CDR3 consists of 13 residues. Germline V gives CDR1 MNHEY, CDR2 SMNVEV (reference sequence). CDR3 residues: CASSLSWGRELFF. CDR3 DNA: TGTGCCAGCAGTCTATCATGGGGGCGGGAGCTGTTTTTT.

The V gene is TRBV5-5, the J gene TRBJ1-3; tentatively, D is TRBD1 (6 bases). The V gene lost 4 bases and the J gene lost 0 bases, with 17 bases spanning the gap. CDR1 SGHKS and CDR2 YYEKEE come from the germline V gene (reference sequence). The CDR3 is 17 residues long. As DNA, the CDR3 is TGTGCCAGCAGCCCCGATATGGGGGCGAGCTCTGGAAACACCATATATTTT. Residues: CASSPDMGASSGNTIYF.

The CDR3 region is CASSPPLRKAGTGNTIYF. CDR3 DNA sequence: TGTGCCAGCAGCCCGCCGTTACGTAAGGCAGGGACTGGAAACACCATATATTTT. J is TRBJ1-3 and V is TRBV7-6; the D gene is possibly TRBD1 (5 bases). V was clipped by 5 bases and J by 2 bases, with 22 bases between them. The germline V gene has CDR1 SGHVS and CDR2 FNYEAQ. The CDR3 totals 18 residues.

The gene calls are TRBV14 and TRBJ1-6; D is unresolved. Germline lookup yields CDR1 SGHDN and CDR2 FVKESK. CDR3 size: 15 residues. The ends were cut back, 1 base at V and 7 bases at J, with 11 bases in the middle. The CDR3 DNA reads as TGTGCCAGCAGCCAAGTTCTTCGCGGCAATTCACCCCTCCACTTT. Its protein product is CASSQVLRGNSPLHF.

The rearrangement uses TRBV9 and TRBJ2-3; the D gene is possibly TRBD1 (5 bases). There are 16 residues in the CDR3. In germline, CDR1 is SGDLS, CDR2 YYNGEE. V was trimmed by 3 bases and J by 5 bases, leaving 19 bases between them. The CDR3 DNA sequence: TGTGCCAGCAGCGCCAGCCCGCTAGGGGAAGGAGATACGCAGTATTTT. Its translation is CASSASPLGEGDTQYF.

This clone showed up just once. V and J are TRBV5-6 and TRBJ2-4; D remains unclear. Trimming left V 7 bases short and J 0 bases short, with 11 bases between. In germline, CDR1 is SGHDT, CDR2 YYEEEE. This CDR3 has 14 residues. The CDR3 bases are TGTGCCAGCGGGCAGGCGTCAGCCAAAAACATTCAGTACTTC. Translated, it gives CASGQASAKNIQYF.

This chain connects TRBV27 to TRBJ1-5; D gene uncertain. Per the germline V gene, CDR1 is MNHEY and CDR2 is SMNVEV (reference sequence). V gave up 6 bases and J gave up 0 bases, with 12 bases separating them. The CDR3 has 15 amino acids. CDR3 amino acids: CASRVQRVSNQPQHF. CDR3 DNA: TGTGCCAGCAGGGTTCAAAGGGTTAGCAATCAGCCCCAGCATTTT.

The CDR3 DNA is TGCAGTGCTAGAGCAGGCGAGCAGTACTTC. Its protein product is CSARAGEQYF. This chain links TRBV20-1 with TRBJ2-7; D ambiguous. With 1 base removed from V and 6 bases from J, the gap between germline ends came to 4 bases. The CDR3 extends over 10 amino acids. Germline V gene lookup returns CDR1 DFQATT and CDR2 SNEGSKA (reference sequence).

This clone was counted a single time. V is TRBV5-5 and J is TRBJ1-6; TRBD1 agrees at 8 bases. Germline V CDR1 and CDR2: SGHKS, YYEKEE (reference sequence). After removal of 4 bases from V and 14 bases from J, the junction contained 11 bases not matched to a gene. This CDR3 contains 14 residues. CDR3 loop: CASSMDTGGMTLHF. CDR3 bases: TGTGCCAGCAGCATGGATACAGGGGGGATGACCCTCCACTTT.

The CDR3 DNA reads as TGTGCCAGCAGTCAAGGACAGTACACTGAAGCTTTCTTT. This gives the protein CASSQGQYTEAFF. The chain recombines TRBV6-5 with TRBJ1-1, with D possibly TRBD1 on 6 matching bases. The CDR3 sequence is 13 residues long. Trimming took 5 bases from V and 3 from J, leaving 10 bases between them. CDR1 and CDR2 (germline): MNHEY, SVGAGI.

The chain uses TRBV5-1 and TRBJ1-2; 8 bases fit TRBD1. With 0 bases clipped from V and 6 bases from J, the junction kept 7 bases outside the gene matches. The germline V gene has CDR1 SGHRS and CDR2 YFSETQ. The CDR3 has 15 amino acids. As DNA, the CDR3 is TGCGCCAGCAGCTTGGGTCAGGGGGCATTCGATGGCTACACCTTC. Amino acid sequence: CASSLGQGAFDGYTF.

This clone was detected once. The rearrangement joins TRBV7-3 to TRBJ1-1; tentatively, D is TRBD1 (5 bases). Trimming pared 1 base from V and 1 base from J, leaving 10 bases between. The CDR3 covers 15 residues. Looked up from germline, CDR1 is SGHTA and CDR2 is FQGTGA. The CDR3 sequence: CASSLSIGTNTEAFF. The CDR3 DNA reads as TGTGCCAGCAGCTTAAGCATAGGGACGAACACTGAAGCTTTCTTT.